This TCR beta chain was identified in a study of shared clonotypes between healthy human individuals. Study details: Every donor yielded three CD4 naive, three CD4 memory, two CD8 naive and one CD8 memory plate. Study-wide findings and caveats: It was observed that approximately 5% of naive CD4 clonotypes were shared across several donors. Even with large depth, rarefaction showed that sorted-subset sequencing was incomplete.

Comments on this clone: What it recognizes is unknown.

Germline V gives CDR1 SGHNT, CDR2 YYREEE (reference sequence). This CDR3 spans 13 amino acids. Trimming took off 0 bases at V and 10 bases at J, with 11 bases between the two ends. The method was immunoSEQ multiplex PCR; TCRdb's version includes in-frame clones alone and lacks a portion of them. The sample includes some 980,000 clones, 60% to 85% of them seen just once. Material: memory CD4+ T cells sorted from blood. Described subset: CD45RA-negative fraction. V usage is TRBV5-4 and J usage is TRBJ2-1; tentatively, D is TRBD2 (6 bases). This clonotype originated in a man between 18 and 29 years old in good health. The chain's CDR3 is CASSLDGLAEQFF. DNA for the CDR3: TGTGCCAGCAGCTTGGATGGGCTAGCGGAGCAGTTCTTC.